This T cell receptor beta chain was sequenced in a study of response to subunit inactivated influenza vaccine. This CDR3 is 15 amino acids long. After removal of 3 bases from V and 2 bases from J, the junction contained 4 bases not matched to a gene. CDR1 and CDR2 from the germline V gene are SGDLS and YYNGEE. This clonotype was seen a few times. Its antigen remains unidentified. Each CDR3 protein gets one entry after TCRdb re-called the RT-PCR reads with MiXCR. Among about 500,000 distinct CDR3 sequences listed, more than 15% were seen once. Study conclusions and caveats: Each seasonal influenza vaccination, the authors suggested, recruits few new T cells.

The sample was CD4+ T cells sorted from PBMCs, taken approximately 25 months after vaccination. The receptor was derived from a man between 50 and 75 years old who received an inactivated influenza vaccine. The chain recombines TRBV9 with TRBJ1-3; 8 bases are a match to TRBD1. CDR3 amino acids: CASSGGTGTGNTIYF. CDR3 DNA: TGTGCCAGCAGCGGCGGGACAGGCACTGGAAACACCATATATTTT.